A single sample is the source of the 9 T cell receptor beta chains below, sequenced in a study of T cell responses to AZD1222 COVID-19 vaccine (dated by TCRdb to the early 2020s). The method behind the library was the immunoSEQ multiplex PCR assay. What TCRdb holds here is the immuneACCESS table cut down to in-frame rearrangements. Part of the clones is not present; checked against another copy, under half of the missing clones reflect an unresolved V gene, and the others are unexplained. The sample table lists approximately 150,000 clones, roughly nine tenths of them with a count of one. Together, the top ten hold approximately 4.3% of the sample. Read against the paper, the sample's time point label means: about 28 days (+/-7) after the second vaccine dose. The sequences come from peripheral blood, collected 28 days after the second AZD1222 dose. The origin of the receptors is an adult who received the AZD1222 COVID-19 vaccine.

The chain links TRBV9 to TRBJ2-1; unclear D gene. This CDR3 is 15 amino acids long. The V gene lost 3 bases and the J gene lost 2 bases, with 12 bases spanning the gap. Germline-derived CDR1 and CDR2 are SGDLS and YYNGEE. The CDR3 nucleotides are TGTGCCAGCAGCGGAAAAGAACCTCCCTACAATGAGCAGTTCTTC. Residues: CASSGKEPPYNEQFF.

J is TRBJ2-5 and V is TRBV7-9, with D maybe TRBD1 (6 bases). This CDR3 contains 13 residues. V was pared by 6 bases and J by 5 bases, with 13 bases between. Germline assignment: CDR1 SEHNR and CDR2 FQNEAQ (reference sequence). CDR3 region: CASRSRGSETQYF. In nucleotides, the CDR3 is TGTGCCAGCAGAAGCAGGGGTAGTGAGACCCAGTACTTC.

The CDR3 protein is CASSSGGFPYGYTF. The CDR3 region has the DNA TGTGCCAGCAGTTCTGGGGGGTTTCCCTATGGCTACACCTTC. The chain couples TRBV27 to TRBJ1-2; the D gene is possibly TRBD1 (5 bases). This CDR3 spans 14 amino acids. V dropped 4 bases and J dropped 4 bases, with 13 bases sitting between them. The germline CDR1 and CDR2 sequences are MNHEY and SMNVEV (reference sequence).

The gene calls are TRBV7-9 and TRBJ2-7; unclear D gene. The germline V gene has CDR1 SEHNR and CDR2 FQNEAQ (reference sequence). The length of the CDR3 is 11 residues. Trimming shortened V by 4 bases and J by 3 bases, and 4 bases separated the two germline ends. CDR3 region: CASSSDYEQYF. DNA of the CDR3: TGTGCCAGCAGCTCAGACTACGAGCAGTACTTC.

J is TRBJ1-6 and V is TRBV5-1; D not certain. The germline V gene has CDR1 SGHRS and CDR2 YFSETQ. There are 15 residues in the CDR3. Trimming stripped 0 bases from V and 0 bases from J, with 4 bases between. The CDR3 reads CASSLDSSYNSPLHF. The CDR3 DNA is TGCGCCAGCAGCTTGGACAGCTCCTATAATTCACCCCTCCACTTT.

The V and J genes are TRBV6-6 and TRBJ2-1; 8 bases fit TRBD2. The CDR3 length is 15 residues. CDR1 and CDR2 (germline): MNHNY, SVGAGI (reference sequence). Unmatched junction bases numbered 7, after V lost 2 bases and J lost 7 bases. The CDR3 region is CASSYIAGSDNEQFF. The CDR3 bases are TGTGCCAGCAGTTACATAGCGGGATCGGATAATGAGCAGTTCTTC.

This rearrangement joins TRBV28 to TRBJ1-1; D gene uncertain. CDR1 and CDR2 (germline): MDHEN, SYDVKM. The germline V and J ends were trimmed by 5 bases and 8 bases, with 12 bases remaining between them. This CDR3 has 12 amino acids. The DNA of the CDR3 is TGTGCCAGCAGTCCCATAACCGGGGAAGCTTTCTTT. Its translation is CASSPITGEAFF.

This chain joins TRBV27 and TRBJ1-5, with TRBD1 as a possible D gene (6 bases). The CDR3 spans 14 residues. V was shortened by 0 bases and J by 4 bases, with 7 bases between the two germline ends. Germline CDR1 and CDR2: MNHEY and SMNVEV (reference sequence). The CDR3 DNA reads TGTGCCAGCAGTTTATCAGGGGGTAATCAGCCCCAGCATTTT. This translates into CASSLSGGNQPQHF.

This sequence joins TRBV18 and TRBJ2-5; unclear D gene. Germline V CDR1 and CDR2: KGHSH, LQKENI. Trimming took 3 bases from V and 4 from J, leaving 3 bases between them. The CDR3 sequence is 11 residues long. Here the CDR3 DNA reads TGTGCCAGCTCACCGGGAGAGACCCAGTACTTC. Translation gives CASSPGETQYF.